Listed below are T cell receptor beta chains from one sample, sequenced in a study of T cell responses to AZD1222 COVID-19 vaccine. Data came from immunoSEQ multiplex PCR; TCRdb stores just in-frame clones and leaves some out. The data hold more than 95,000 clones, with roughly 88% observed a single time. The sequences come from peripheral blood, collected on day 0 of AZD1222 vaccination. All receptors derive from an adult in good health. CDR3s include the opening cysteine and the closing phenylalanine or tryptophan. The order of the fields is V gene, J gene, CDR3 protein.

TRBV11-3	TRBJ2-2	CASSWTSGENGELFF
TRBV7-8	TRBJ2-1	CASSLVGGGGSYNEQFF
TRBV27	TRBJ2-1	CASRELAAYNEQFF
TRBV6-5	TRBJ1-5	CASSAGRNSNQPQHF
TRBV7-7	TRBJ2-1	CASSRGGLREGYNEQFF
TRBV20-1	TRBJ2-1	CSASRGAREQFF
TRBV5-1	TRBJ2-7	CASSGGDTYEQYF
TRBV24-1	TRBJ2-2	CATSDHRRGTGELFF
TRBV10-2	TRBJ2-1	CASREDVSSYNEQFF
TRBV28	TRBJ1-6	CATSFGRYNSPLHF
TRBV19	TRBJ2-7	CASSTQTGDYEQYF
TRBV19	TRBJ1-1	CASSTTGMNTEAFF
TRBV13	TRBJ2-3	CASSPPTAGVYADTQYF
TRBV3-1/TRBV3-2	TRBJ2-1	CASSQVGGNEQFF
TRBV19	TRBJ1-1	CASSIARSMNTEAFF
TRBV6-5	TRBJ2-7	CASMTSPTYEQYF
TRBV7-7	TRBJ2-2	CASSLDGQHTGELFF
TRBV5-1	TRBJ2-7	CASRTWGGNEQYF
TRBV30	TRBJ2-5	CAWRGPALGTQYF
TRBV11-2	TRBJ2-3	CASSGTSGGADTQYF
TRBV13	TRBJ2-3	CASSSPYNPGLAINTQYF
TRBV6-6	TRBJ2-7	CASRLIGSLNIEQYF
TRBV7-2	TRBJ1-5	CASSPGTGTSSNQPQHF
TRBV9	TRBJ2-1	CASSVRGTTYNEQFF
TRBV28	TRBJ2-7	CASGPGEHYEQYF
TRBV29-1	TRBJ2-6	CSVDALDSGANVLTF
TRBV28	TRBJ1-1	CASIPGGAMDTEAFF
TRBV5-4	TRBJ1-2	CASSLVAQGYGYTF
TRBV2	TRBJ1-2	CASSSGFSYGYTF
TRBV27	TRBJ2-5	CASSLWIGGETQYF
TRBV4-1	TRBJ2-7	CASSQKGDRIQYF
TRBV27	TRBJ2-5	CASSLLLVETQYF
TRBV7-2	TRBJ1-4	CASSPRRDRNYEKLFF
TRBV6-2/TRBV6-3	TRBJ1-4	CASSPFRVLNEKLFF
TRBV3-1/TRBV3-2	TRBJ2-2	CASSQLPVRTRGTGELFF
TRBV5-1	TRBJ2-5	CASHHPGSGETQYF
TRBV28	TRBJ2-7	CASSPTGTGRYEQYF
TRBV28	TRBJ1-5	CASSTGSGRGQPQHF
TRBV6-5	TRBJ2-2	CASSYSTVGELFF
TRBV7-2	TRBJ1-2	CASSLGGGSFMSYTF
TRBV12-5	TRBJ1-1	CASRGRSSHGNTEAFF
TRBV4-3	TRBJ1-2	CASSQVGQYLDYGYTF
TRBV27	TRBJ2-1	CASSLSNREGAYNEQFF
TRBV9	TRBJ1-3	CASSVSGVGNTIYF
TRBV2	TRBJ1-1	CASSEERTSLGFF
TRBV25-1	TRBJ1-3	CASSEIGLSKSGNTIYF
TRBV2	TRBJ1-5	CASSLQGFSNQPQHF
TRBV14	TRBJ1-6	CASSQDGRRSPLHF
TRBV10-3	TRBJ2-5	CAISRGQGAYLLRETQYF
TRBV12-2	TRBJ1-2	CASRSLHRALGLLGYTF
TRBV27	TRBJ2-2	CASRTGLASSTGELFF
TRBV11-2	TRBJ1-2	CASRLDSRYGYTF
TRBV7-2	TRBJ2-1	CASSLSLVSAYNEQFF
TRBV7-2	TRBJ1-1	CASSSDRGVGTEAFF